The entry below describes one T cell receptor (beta chain). TCR beta CDR3 regions were amplified from RNA transcripts. HTBI primers drove first-round RT-PCR of the TCR CDR3. TCRdb redid the calling of the multiplex PCR reads with MiXCR, one entry per CDR3 protein. The sample lists approximately 700,000 distinct CDR3 sequences, approximately 16% seen once, with 8.4% in the top ten. If no ophthalmopathy progression occurred within 18 months, Graves' hyperthyroidism was stable. Germline V gives CDR1 LNHNV, CDR2 YYDKDF (reference sequence). The CDR3 covers 16 residues. The ends lost 5 bases at V and 0 bases at J; junction bases unmatched: 10. The entry originates in a study of T cells in Graves' hyperthyroidism and ophthalmopathy.

Sequencing was carried out using blood. The sequence derives from a man aged 18-30 years with Graves' hyperthyroidism. The chain recombines TRBV15 with TRBJ2-7, with 7 nucleotides matching TRBD2. In DNA form, the CDR3 reads TGTGCCACCAGCTCCGAATGGGCTAGCGGCTCCTACGAGCAGTACTTC. Translating gives CATSSEWASGSYEQYF.